This T cell receptor (beta chain) was documented in a study of T cell repertoires in cytomegalovirus infection. Study-level background: Through public TCR beta signatures, both CMV infection and matching HLA type were indicated.

Study outcomes and limitations: CMV-specific TCR beta clonotypes restricted by HLA-C were the ones dominating the ex vivo response. There were carriers of CMV plus the relevant HLA, and cumulative public TCR beta family frequency identified them.

This clonotype was observed many times. Its antigen is unknown. TCRdb called the reads again in MiXCR, with one record for every CDR3 protein. Among 100,000 to 150,000 distinct CDR3 sequences listed, less than 9.5% were seen once. The specimen sequenced was PBMCs. The receptor comes from a human donor in good health (CMV status not recorded). Some clones in this sample may be carry-over from other donors' samples.

The CDR3 region is CASSADRVQPQHF. As DNA, the CDR3 is TGTGCCAGCAGCGCCGACAGGGTTCAGCCCCAGCATTTT. This chain connects TRBV7-2 to TRBJ1-5; 7 bases fit TRBD1. J gave up 6 bases and V 5 bases, and 4 bases lay outside the gene matches. The length of the CDR3 is 13 residues. Germline loops: CDR1 SGHTA, CDR2 FQGNSA.